The sequence of this T cell receptor beta chain was determined in a study of blood T cell repertoires in COVID-19. The wider study: The study drew acute and convalescent COVID-19 samples from the United States, Italy and Spain. PBMCs, B-cell-depleted T cells, or T cells were the source of the cDNA or gDNA that made up the material.

Original methodology: The authors estimated nucleated cell counts from reference gene primer amplification. Libraries were prepared by immunoSEQ multiplex PCR; TCRdb keeps only in-frame clonotypes and omits some of them. The V and J calls and clone size were taken over from that table, and D and trimming were inferred from the DNA. The data show just under 45,000 clones, around nine tenths seen once. Enrollment of patients from Seattle took place during active infection, with longitudinal follow-up. Germline lookup yields CDR1 SNHLY and CDR2 FYNNEI. The V gene lost 4 bases and the J gene lost 7 bases, with 12 bases spanning the gap. The CDR3 length is 13 residues.

This receptor was taken from a man aged 35 to 55 with COVID-19, enrolled during active disease. Input material: peripheral blood. This rearrangement joins TRBV2 to TRBJ2-3; perhaps TRBD2 as D (6 bases). The CDR3 reads CASSAGTANTQYF. The CDR3 nucleotides read TGTGCCAGCAGTGCCGGGACTGCCAATACGCAGTATTTT.